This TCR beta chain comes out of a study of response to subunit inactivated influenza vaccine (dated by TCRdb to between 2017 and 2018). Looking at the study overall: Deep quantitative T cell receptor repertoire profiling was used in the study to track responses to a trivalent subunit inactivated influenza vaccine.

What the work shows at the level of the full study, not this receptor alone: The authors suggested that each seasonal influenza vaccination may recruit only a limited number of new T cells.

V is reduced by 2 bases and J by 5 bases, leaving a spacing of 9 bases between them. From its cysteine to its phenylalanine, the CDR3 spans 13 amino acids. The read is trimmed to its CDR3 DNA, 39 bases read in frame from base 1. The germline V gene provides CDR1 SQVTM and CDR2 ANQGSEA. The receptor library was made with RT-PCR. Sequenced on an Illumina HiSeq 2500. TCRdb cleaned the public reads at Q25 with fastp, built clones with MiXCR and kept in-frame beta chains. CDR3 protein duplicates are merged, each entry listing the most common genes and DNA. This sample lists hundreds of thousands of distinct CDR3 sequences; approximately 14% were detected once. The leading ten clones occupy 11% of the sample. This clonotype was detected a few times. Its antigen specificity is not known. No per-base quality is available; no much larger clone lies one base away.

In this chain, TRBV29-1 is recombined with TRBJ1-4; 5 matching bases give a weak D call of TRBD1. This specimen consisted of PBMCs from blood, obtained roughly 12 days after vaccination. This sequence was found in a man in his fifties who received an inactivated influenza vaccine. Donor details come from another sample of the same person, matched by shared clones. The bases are TGCAGCGTTGAAAAACAGGAAAATGAAAAACTGTTTTTT. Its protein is CSVEKQENEKLFF.